Described below is a single TCR beta chain sequence and its context. The antigen remains undetermined. Read data end 3 residues before the CDR3 end; the end is taken from the germline J gene. Clones were read by immunoSEQ multiplex PCR, and TCRdb kept only the in-frame ones, dropping some. This table lists fewer than 35,000 clones. The data stem from a study of T cells in women clearing cervical HPV infection. Study details: Controls gave blood once infection was undetectable; cases at lesion identification.

Findings of the study overall: TRBV6-7 abundance was lower in cases than controls (about 0.099% versus 0.16%).

The CDR3 extends over 16 amino acids. Germline V gene data show CDR1 as LNHDA and CDR2 as SQIVND (reference sequence). The receptor was derived from a woman aged 18-70 years with a cervical HPV16 infection that either progressed to CIN3+ or cleared (not recorded which). V gene TRBV19 combines with J gene TRBJ1-2; D might be TRBD1 (5 bases). Sequenced: blood buffy coat. CDR3 in amino acids: CASSIGGTSFYNDYTF. The CDR3 bases that were read are TGTGCCAGTAGTATTGGCGGGACTAGCTTCTACAATGAC.